Listed here is a single TCR beta chain. The sample comes from a study of blood T cell repertoires in COVID-19. This CDR3 has 14 residues. V lost 5 bases and J 3 bases, leaving 13 bases between the germline ends. Germline V CDR1 and CDR2: SGHAT, FQNNGV. The assay was immunoSEQ multiplex PCR, and TCRdb's table has in-frame clones only and misses some. Here the sample spans over 100,000 clones, roughly 83% being singletons. The receptor was derived from a woman aged 70 to 79 with acute or convalescent COVID-19. Sample: peripheral blood. The chain has TRBV11-2 and TRBJ1-2; unclear D gene. CDR3 nucleotide sequence: TGTGCCAGCAGCCGACCGGGTCTGGACTATGGCTACACCTTC. Encoded protein: CASSRPGLDYGYTF.